One sample yielded the 32 T cell receptor beta chains listed below, sequenced in a study of response to subunit inactivated influenza vaccine. TCRdb independently ran MiXCR on the RT-PCR reads; one entry per CDR3 protein. The repertoire holds some 520,000 distinct CDR3 sequences, with 15% to 20% as singletons. This specimen consisted of CD4+ T cells sorted from PBMCs, obtained around 25 months after vaccination. The origin of the receptors is a man in his fifties or sixties who received an inactivated influenza vaccine.

This clonotype was seen only a few times. V gene TRBV3-1 combines with J gene TRBJ2-2; no reliable D call. V lost 0 bases and J 0 bases, leaving 5 bases between the germline ends. Germline V gives CDR1 LGHDT, CDR2 YNNKEL (reference sequence). CDR3 length: 15 residues. CDR3 sequence (DNA): TGTGCCAGCAGCCAAGATATGGCGAACACCGGGGAGCTGTTTTTT. Translation: CASSQDMANTGELFF.

V is TRBV12-3 or TRBV12-4 and J is TRBJ2-7; no clear D gene. The CDR3 extends over 14 amino acids. V dropped 0 bases and J dropped 4 bases, with 10 bases sitting between them. CDR3 bases: TGTGCCAGCAGTTTAGCGGGGAAAGCGTACGAGCAGTACTTC. Its translation is CASSLAGKAYEQYF.

V and J are TRBV29-1 and TRBJ1-1, with D possibly TRBD1 on 5 matching bases. Germline CDR1 and CDR2: SQVTM and ANQGSEA. The CDR3 is 14 residues long. V was shortened by 7 bases and J by 0 bases, with 15 bases between the two germline ends. CDR3 protein: CSATHQGLNTEAFF. CDR3 nucleotides: TGCAGCGCCACACATCAGGGACTGAACACTGAAGCTTTCTTT.

As for this clonotype: One base away lies a much larger clone, so this may be a sequencing read error. This chain links TRBV29-1 with TRBJ2-1, with D possibly being TRBD1 (6 bases). CDR3 length: 14 residues. Trimming shortened V by 5 bases and J by 6 bases, and 17 bases separated the two germline ends. Germline CDR1 and CDR2: SQVTM and ANQGSEA. The CDR3 DNA follows: TGCAGCGTTATAAGGCTGGGGGCATCCAATGAGCAGTTCTTC. This codes for CSVIRLGASNEQFF.

This clonotype was found many times. Here the CDR3 reads CSADDRRYGYTF. In DNA form, the CDR3 reads TGCAGTGCTGATGACAGGCGCTATGGCTACACCTTC. The chain joins TRBV20-1 to TRBJ1-2; TRBD1 is a possible D gene (6 bases). CDR3 length equals 12 residues. V lost 5 bases and J 4 bases, leaving 11 bases between the germline ends. Germline CDR1 and CDR2: DFQATT and SNEGSKA (reference sequence).

CDR3 sequence reads: CASSLGGEVEQFF. In DNA, the CDR3 is TGTGCCAGCAGCTTAGGAGGGGAGGTTGAGCAGTTCTTC. The gene calls are TRBV7-9 and TRBJ2-1; the D gene is possibly TRBD2 (6 bases). The CDR3 runs to 13 residues. Germline V gene lookup returns CDR1 SEHNR and CDR2 FQNEAQ (reference sequence). The V end was cut by 1 base, the J end by 9 bases, with 10 bases between.

In regard to this clonotype: A clone one base away is much larger, so this may be a read error. This rearrangement joins TRBV3-1 to TRBJ1-6; 7 bases align to TRBD1. The trim removed 4 bases at V and 7 bases at J, leaving 10 bases unmatched. The V gene's germline CDR1 is LGHDT and CDR2 YNNKEL (reference sequence). The CDR3 has 16 residues. CDR3 nucleotides: TGTGCCAGCAGCCCTTATAGGACAGGAACGAATTCACCCCTCCACTTT. It specifies CASSPYRTGTNSPLHF.

The genes are TRBV18 and TRBJ1-6; possibly TRBD1 for D (6 bases). V was shortened by 1 base and J by 9 bases, with 16 bases between the two germline ends. CDR1 is KGHSH, CDR2 LQKENI, per germline. The CDR3 sequence is 16 residues long. CDR3 in DNA: TGTGCCAGCTCACCACTGGGACAAACCCAGGGTTCACCCCTCCACTTT. Translated: CASSPLGQTQGSPLHF. Drawing the rest from reference TRBV18 and TRBJ1-6, the complete variable domain is NAGVMQNPRHLVRRRGQEARLRCSPMKGHSHVYWYRQLPEEGLKFMVYLQKENIIDESGMPKERFSAEFPKEGPSILRIQQVVRGDSAAYFCASSPLGQTQGSPLHFGNGTRLTVT.

The chain has TRBV10-3 and TRBJ2-2; D is perhaps TRBD2 (5 bases). The V end was cut by 10 bases, the J end by 5 bases, with 14 bases between. The CDR3 has 13 amino acids. From germline, CDR1 is ENHRY and CDR2 SYGVKD. The CDR3 sequence is CATRRTSTGELFF. The CDR3 DNA follows: TGTGCCACAAGGCGCACTAGTACCGGGGAGCTGTTTTTT.

A few counts support this clonotype. V is TRBV29-1 and J is TRBJ1-5; D is perhaps TRBD1 (5 bases). The CDR3 is 13 amino acids. Germline lookup yields CDR1 SQVTM and CDR2 ANQGSEA. The ends were cut back, 4 bases at V and 1 base at J, with 8 bases in the middle. The CDR3 region has the DNA TGCAGCGTTGGGGCAGGGAGCAATCAGCCCCAGCATTTT. Amino acids: CSVGAGSNQPQHF.

V gene TRBV6-2 or TRBV6-3 combines with J gene TRBJ2-7, with TRBD1 as a possible D gene (5 bases). Germline values: CDR1 MNHEY, CDR2 SVGEGT. Trimming took 3 bases from V and 9 from J, leaving 12 bases between them. This CDR3 has 12 amino acids. CDR3 in DNA: TGTGCCAGCAGTTATCTACAGGCACGGCAGTACTTC. Residues: CASSYLQARQYF.

This clonotype was observed a handful of times. V is TRBV12-3 or TRBV12-4 and J is TRBJ1-6; perhaps TRBD1 as D (6 bases). Trimming pared 7 bases from V and 6 bases from J, leaving 13 bases between. The CDR3 loop spans 14 amino acids. The CDR3 protein is CASTAGGRNSPLHF. As DNA, the CDR3 is TGTGCCAGCACCGCCGGGGGGCGTAATTCACCCCTCCACTTT.

This clonotype has only a few counts. This chain uses TRBV20-1 with TRBJ2-1; 10 bases match TRBD2. The CDR3 spans 14 residues. CDR1 is DFQATT and CDR2 is SNEGSKA in the germline V gene (reference sequence). Trimming cost V 2 bases and J 5 bases; bases outside gene matches: 3. The chain's CDR3 is CSARPSGRDNEQFF. Here the CDR3 DNA reads TGCAGTGCTAGACCTAGCGGGAGAGACAATGAGCAGTTCTTC.

This chain joins TRBV28 and TRBJ2-3; TRBD2 matches 13 bases. The CDR3 spans 17 residues. The trim removed 2 bases at V and 6 bases at J, leaving 8 bases unmatched. From germline, CDR1 is MDHEN and CDR2 SYDVKM. The CDR3, as DNA: TGTGCCAGCAGTTTAGAAAGACTAGCGGGAGGACCGGATACGCAGTATTTT. The encoded protein is CASSLERLAGGPDTQYF.

This clonotype was recorded a few times. This chain connects TRBV4-1 to TRBJ2-7; D gene uncertain. V lost 3 bases and J lost 5, with 11 bases in between. Germline-derived CDR1 and CDR2 are MGHRA and YSYEKL. The CDR3 contains 13 residues. The CDR3 region is CASSQPLGNEQYF. The CDR3 DNA reads as TGCGCCAGCAGCCAGCCCTTAGGGAACGAGCAGTACTTC.

This clonotype was seen a handful of times. The chain couples TRBV4-2 to TRBJ2-5; 8 nucleotides line up with TRBD1. CDR1 and CDR2 from the germline V gene are LGHNA and YNFKEQ. Unmatched junction bases numbered 2, after V lost 1 base and J lost 4 bases. The CDR3 runs 14 residues. CDR3: CASSQARGRETQYF. DNA for the CDR3: TGTGCCAGCAGCCAAGCCAGGGGGCGAGAGACCCAGTACTTC.

There are a few counts of this clonotype. CDR3 in amino acids: CASSLLYEKLFF. For the CDR3, the DNA is TGTGCCAGCAGCTTATTGTATGAAAAACTGTTTTTT. The chain links TRBV7-9 to TRBJ1-4; no clear D gene. Germline loops: CDR1 SEHNR, CDR2 FQNEAQ (reference sequence). V shed 2 bases and J shed 6 bases, with 4 bases lying between them. The CDR3 covers 12 residues.

This clonotype was counted a few times. The rearrangement links TRBV5-6 to TRBJ2-1; D is ambiguous. This CDR3 region has 13 residues. The germline V gene encodes CDR1 SGHDT and CDR2 YYEEEE. The V end lost 2 bases, the J end lost 6 bases, and 9 bases lay between the germline ends. DNA of the CDR3: TGTGCCAGCAGCTTTATCGCAGGCAATGAGCAGTTCTTC. Translation: CASSFIAGNEQFF. The full variable domain, completed using reference TRBV5-6 and TRBJ2-1, is DAGVTQSPTHLIKTRGQQVTLRCSPKSGHDTVSWYQQALGQGPQFIFQYYEEEERQRGNFPDRFSGHQFPNYSSELNVNALLLGDSALYLCASSFIAGNEQFFGPGTRLTVL.

This clonotype was counted a few times. This chain connects TRBV11-1 to TRBJ2-5; D ambiguous. The CDR3 runs 15 residues. Germline CDR1 and CDR2: SGHAT and FQDESV (reference sequence). Trimming pared 3 bases from V and 5 bases from J, leaving 16 bases between. As DNA, the CDR3 is TGTGCCAGCAGCTTCTCCCTCCAGATGGGGGAGACCCAGTACTTC. Its translation is CASSFSLQMGETQYF.

The sample holds a few counts of this clonotype. The chain combines TRBV11-2 with TRBJ2-1; 11 positions agree with TRBD1. The CDR3 has 15 residues. J lost 4 bases, V lost 4 bases, and 3 bases had no gene match. CDR1 is SGHAT, CDR2 FQNNGV, per germline. The DNA of the CDR3 is TGTGCCAGCAGCTCGGACAGGGGGCGTTACAATGAGCAGTTCTTC. Encoded protein: CASSSDRGRYNEQFF.

The chain couples TRBV3-1 to TRBJ1-1; D is perhaps TRBD1 (6 bases). Trimming cost V 3 bases and J 2 bases, with 10 bases left between them. Germline CDR1 LGHDT, CDR2 YNNKEL (reference sequence). This CDR3 contains 14 residues. CDR3 region: CASSHLTGNTEAFF. For the CDR3, the DNA is TGTGCCAGCAGCCACTTGACAGGTAACACTGAAGCTTTCTTT.

This clonotype was detected many times. The chain combines TRBV5-1 with TRBJ2-7; D remains unclear. This CDR3 comprises 14 residues. Per germline, CDR1 SGHRS and CDR2 YFSETQ. V was pared by 3 bases and J by 7 bases, with 17 bases between. In DNA form, the CDR3 reads TGCGCCAGCAGCTCGCAAACTACAAGGGAAGAGCAGTACTTC. Translating it yields CASSSQTTREEQYF.

The chain combines TRBV9 with TRBJ1-4, with 9 nucleotides matching TRBD1. The CDR3 runs to 15 residues. With V trimmed by 3 bases and J by 7 bases, 7 bases remained unmatched. Germline CDR1 is SGDLS and CDR2 is YYNGEE. CDR3: CASSGPGQGVEKLFF. The CDR3 DNA is TGTGCCAGCAGCGGGCCGGGACAGGGAGTTGAAAAACTGTTTTTT.

The rearrangement joins TRBV29-1 to TRBJ2-5, with D unclear. CDR3 length: 11 amino acids. The germline V gene has CDR1 SQVTM and CDR2 ANQGSEA. V was pared by 4 bases and J by 3 bases, with 6 bases between. CDR3 sequence (DNA): TGCAGCGTTGTAGAAAAAGAGACCCAGTACTTC. Protein product: CSVVEKETQYF.

V and J are TRBV3-1 and TRBJ1-2; D is uncertain. With 1 base removed from V and 7 bases from J, the gap between germline ends came to 16 bases. CDR1 and CDR2 (germline): LGHDT, YNNKEL (reference sequence). The CDR3 totals 15 residues. CDR3 in amino acids: CASSQGITPSTGYTF. The CDR3 DNA reads as TGTGCCAGCAGCCAAGGTATCACCCCTTCGACTGGCTACACCTTC.

This clonotype has a handful of counts. The chain employs TRBV20-1 and TRBJ2-2, with 12 bases matching TRBD1. The CDR3 is 16 residues long. The trim removed 3 bases at V and 6 bases at J, leaving 8 bases unmatched. The germline gives CDR1 DFQATT, CDR2 SNEGSKA (reference sequence). CDR3 residues: CSARFGDRGRPGELFF. The CDR3 DNA is TGCAGTGCTAGGTTCGGGGACAGGGGGCGACCCGGGGAGCTGTTTTTT.

This clonotype was seen a few times. The chain couples TRBV12-3 or TRBV12-4 to TRBJ2-5; tentative D call: TRBD2 (5 bases). The CDR3 has 14 amino acids. Trimming removed 3 bases from V and 4 bases from J, with 12 bases in between. The CDR3 region has the DNA TGTGCCAGCAGTTTCCGGTCAGCGGCAGAGACCCAGTACTTC. As protein: CASSFRSAAETQYF.

This clonotype was observed a handful of times. The chain couples TRBV29-1 to TRBJ2-2; possibly TRBD1 or TRBD2 for D (5 bases each). Trimming removed 5 bases at V and 3 bases at J, with 10 bases between. The CDR3 spans 13 residues. Germline-derived CDR1 and CDR2 are SQVTM and ANQGSEA. This CDR3 reads CSVRGSYTGELFF. Written as DNA, the CDR3 is TGCAGCGTTCGGGGCAGCTACACCGGGGAGCTGTTTTTT.

There are a few counts of this clonotype. V and J are TRBV28 and TRBJ2-2, with D unclear. In germline, CDR1 is MDHEN, CDR2 SYDVKM. Trimming left V 8 bases short and J 7 bases short, with 8 bases between. The CDR3 contains 11 residues. CDR3 nucleotide sequence: TGTGCCAGCCGCAGCCTCGGGGAGCTGTTTTTT. This translates into CASRSLGELFF. Filled out from reference TRBV28 and TRBJ2-2, the complete variable domain reads DVKVTQSSRYLVKRTGEKVFLECVQDMDHENMFWYRQDPGLGLRLIYFSYDVKMKEKGDIPEGYSVSREKKERFSLILESASTNQTSMYLCASRSLGELFFGEGSRLTVL.

This clonotype has only a few counts. This chain connects TRBV14 to TRBJ2-3; 9 nucleotides match TRBD2. CDR3 size: 15 residues. The J segment lost 2 bases and the V segment lost 5 bases, leaving 5 bases of the junction unmatched. CDR1 SGHDN and CDR2 FVKESK come from the germline V gene. This chain's CDR3 is CASSMTSGATDTQYF. The DNA for the CDR3 is TGTGCCAGCAGCATGACTAGCGGAGCCACAGATACGCAGTATTTT.

The V gene is TRBV30, the J gene TRBJ2-1; 7 nucleotides align to TRBD2. This CDR3 has 15 residues. Germline V gene lookup returns CDR1 GTSNPN and CDR2 SVGIG (reference sequence). Trimming cost V 4 bases and J 4 bases; bases outside gene matches: 10. CDR3 coding DNA: TGTGCCTGGACCTGGGGACGCGGGGGTTACAATGAGCAGTTCTTC. This sequence encodes CAWTWGRGGYNEQFF.

The V gene is TRBV28, the J gene TRBJ2-6; D call uncertain. From germline, CDR1 is MDHEN and CDR2 SYDVKM. The CDR3 covers 15 residues. Trimming removed 6 bases from V and 3 bases from J, with 12 bases in between. CDR3 loop: CASSNHMGGANVLTF. Written as DNA, the CDR3 is TGTGCCAGCAGCAATCATATGGGTGGGGCCAACGTCCTGACTTTC.